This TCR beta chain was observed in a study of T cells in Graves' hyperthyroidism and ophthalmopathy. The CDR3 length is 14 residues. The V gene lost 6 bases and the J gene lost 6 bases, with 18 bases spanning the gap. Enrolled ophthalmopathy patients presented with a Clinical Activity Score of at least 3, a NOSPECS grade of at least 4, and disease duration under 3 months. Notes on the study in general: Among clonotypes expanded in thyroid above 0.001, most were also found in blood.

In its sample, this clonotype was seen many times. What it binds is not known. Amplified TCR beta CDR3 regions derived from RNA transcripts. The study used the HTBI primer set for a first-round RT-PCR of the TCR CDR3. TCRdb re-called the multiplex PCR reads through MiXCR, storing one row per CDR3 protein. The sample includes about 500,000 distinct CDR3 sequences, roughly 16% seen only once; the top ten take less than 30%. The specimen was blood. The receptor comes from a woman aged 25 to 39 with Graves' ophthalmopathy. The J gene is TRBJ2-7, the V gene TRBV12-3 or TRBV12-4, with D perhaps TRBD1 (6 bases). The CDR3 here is CASRLQGSGSEQYF. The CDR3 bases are TGTGCCAGCAGGTTACAGGGTTCTGGCTCCGAGCAGTACTTC.